The 29 T cell receptor beta chains reported below all come from one sample, sequenced in a study of chemoradiotherapy in HPV16-positive cancers. Sequenced by immunoSEQ multiplex PCR; TCRdb stores in-frame clones only, minus some. The table has 30,000 to 40,000 clones, 76% seen once. Specimen: blood, collected from a patient who underwent chemoradiotherapy. Every receptor here comes from a human donor with HPV-associated anogenital cancer.

The V call is TRBV5-1, the J call TRBJ2-2, with 10 bases that match TRBD1. The CDR3 has 15 residues. V trimming: 2 bases; J trimming: 3 bases; junction bases outside the gene matches: 1. Looked up from germline, CDR1 is SGHRS and CDR2 is YFSETQ. The chain's CDR3 is CASSFGQGDTGELFF. In DNA form, the CDR3 reads TGCGCCAGCAGCTTCGGACAGGGGGACACCGGGGAGCTGTTTTTT.

The rearrangement uses TRBV10-3 and TRBJ2-2; possibly TRBD1 or TRBD2 for D (6 bases each). Deletions cut 8 bases from V and 4 bases from J, with 14 bases between. Germline-derived CDR1 and CDR2 are ENHRY and SYGVKD. The CDR3 is 14 residues long. The chain's CDR3 is CAILRGLATGELFF. As DNA, the CDR3 is TGTGCCATCTTACGGGGGCTGGCCACCGGGGAGCTGTTTTTT.

This clone was detected only once. The chain links TRBV10-3 to TRBJ2-2; 10 bases fit TRBD2. The germline CDR1 and CDR2 sequences are ENHRY and SYGVKD. Trimming cost V 7 bases and J 2 bases; bases outside gene matches: 7. The length of the CDR3 is 16 residues. CDR3 loop: CAIKRGLAFNTGELFF. DNA for the CDR3: TGTGCCATCAAGCGGGGACTAGCGTTCAACACCGGGGAGCTGTTTTTT.

This clone came up a few times. The rearrangement uses TRBV19 and TRBJ1-4; TRBD1 might be the D (5 bases). CDR1 and CDR2 (germline): LNHDA, SQIVND (reference sequence). CDR3 length: 14 residues. Trimming took 8 bases from V and 0 from J, leaving 10 bases between them. CDR3 protein: CASGETATNEKLFF. The CDR3 DNA is TGTGCCAGTGGGGAGACAGCAACTAATGAAAAACTGTTTTTT.

The rearrangement links TRBV7-6 to TRBJ2-2, with 8 positions matching TRBD1. CDR3 size: 15 residues. The V gene end was trimmed by 1 base and the J gene end by 5 bases; junction bases not matched to a gene: 3. The germline V gene has CDR1 SGHVS and CDR2 FNYEAQ. The CDR3 region has the DNA TGTGCCAGCAGCTTAGGGACAGGGTGGACCGGGGAGCTGTTTTTT. Residues: CASSLGTGWTGELFF.

V and J are TRBV27 and TRBJ1-1, with D unclear. The V end was cut by 2 bases, the J end by 3 bases, with 7 bases between. Germline V gives CDR1 MNHEY, CDR2 SMNVEV (reference sequence). This CDR3 spans 13 amino acids. This CDR3 is CASSLMWDTEAFF. CDR3 bases: TGTGCCAGCAGTTTAATGTGGGACACTGAAGCTTTCTTT.

The J gene is TRBJ2-2, the V gene TRBV2, with TRBD1 matching over 11 bases. The CDR3 is made up of 15 amino acids. The trim removed 6 bases at V and 7 bases at J, leaving 7 bases unmatched. The V gene's germline CDR1 is SNHLY and CDR2 FYNNEI. The CDR3 protein is CASREDRGRFGELFF. The CDR3 DNA follows: TGTGCCAGCAGGGAGGACAGGGGGCGGTTCGGGGAGCTGTTTTTT. The whole variable domain, remainder taken from reference TRBV2 and TRBJ2-2, is EPEVTQTPSHQVTQMGQEVILRCVPISNHLYFYWYRQILGQKVEFLVSFYNNEISEKSEIFDDQFSVERPDGSNFTLKIRSTKLEDSAMYFCASREDRGRFGELFFGEGSRLTVL.

The V and J genes are TRBV19 and TRBJ1-2; no clear D gene. Trimming took off 3 bases at V and 4 bases at J, with 15 bases between the two ends. This CDR3 has 15 amino acids. Germline V gene data show CDR1 as LNHDA and CDR2 as SQIVND (reference sequence). CDR3 sequence reads: CASSMTLWSSYGYTF. The CDR3 DNA reads TGTGCCAGTAGTATGACTTTGTGGAGTTCCTATGGCTACACCTTC.

V and J are TRBV6-6 and TRBJ1-1; the D is unclear. The CDR3 length is 16 residues. Germline V gene sequence: CDR1 MNHNY, CDR2 SVGAGI (reference sequence). V lost 6 bases and J lost 4, with 21 bases in between. The CDR3 nucleotides read TGTGCCAGCAGCCTTCTCGGGCCCCTGGGTGGCACTGAAGCTTTCTTT. It encodes CASSLLGPLGGTEAFF.

The rearrangement uses TRBV7-8 and TRBJ2-3; the D is unclear. The CDR3 covers 13 residues. V lost 8 bases, J lost 6 bases, and 15 bases lay in between. Germline V lookup: CDR1 SGHVS, CDR2 FQNEAQ. Here the CDR3 DNA reads TGTGCCAGCTCCCCAACTACCTGGGATACGCAGTATTTT. Its translation: CASSPTTWDTQYF.

The chain combines TRBV5-1 with TRBJ1-2; D unresolved. The CDR3 is made up of 15 amino acids. Germline assignment: CDR1 SGHRS and CDR2 YFSETQ. V gave up 3 bases and J gave up 1 base, with 13 bases separating them. DNA for the CDR3: TGCGCCAGCAGCTCGGGTTCGGCTGGTAACTATGGCTACACCTTC. Its protein product is CASSSGSAGNYGYTF. Looking up the rest from reference TRBV5-1 and TRBJ1-2 gives the full variable domain: KAGVTQTPRYLIKTRGQQVTLSCSPISGHRSVSWYQQTPGQGLQFLFEYFSETQRNKGNFPGRFSGRQFSNSRSEMNVSTLELGDSALYLCASSSGSAGNYGYTFGSGTRLTVV.

The V call is TRBV10-1, the J call TRBJ2-3, with a possible D match to TRBD2 (6 bases). V lost 6 bases and J lost 5, with 18 bases in between. The germline gives CDR1 WNHNN, CDR2 SYGVQD (reference sequence). The CDR3 is 15 amino acids. The CDR3 sequence is CASSLREAAGDTQYF. The DNA of the CDR3 is TGCGCCAGCAGCCTGAGGGAGGCGGCGGGAGATACGCAGTATTTT.

This clone was seen a few times. The chain joins TRBV10-3 to TRBJ1-2; D not resolved. V lost 2 bases, J lost 0 bases, and 7 bases lay in between. The CDR3 is 14 residues long. Germline V gene lookup returns CDR1 ENHRY and CDR2 SYGVKD. DNA for the CDR3: TGTGCCATCAGTGAGCTACGCGCTAACTATGGCTACACCTTC. Protein: CAISELRANYGYTF.

The chain uses TRBV5-1 and TRBJ1-1; 9 positions agree with TRBD1. CDR1 SGHRS and CDR2 YFSETQ come from the germline V gene. Trimming took 4 bases from V and 1 from J; bases not matched to a gene: 5. This CDR3 is built from 15 residues. CDR3 protein: CASSPGQGKNTEAFF. The DNA for the CDR3 is TGCGCCAGCAGCCCGGGACAGGGTAAGAACACTGAAGCTTTCTTT.

The chain combines TRBV6-5 with TRBJ2-2; D tentatively fits TRBD1 or TRBD2 (5 bases each). Germline CDR1 and CDR2: MNHEY and SVGAGI. This CDR3 comprises 14 residues. The ends were cut back, 4 bases at V and 10 bases at J, with 16 bases in the middle. The CDR3, as DNA: TGTGCCAGCAGTTTACAGGACCGTAGCGCGGAGCTGTTTTTT. It translates to CASSLQDRSAELFF.

This chain joins TRBV27 and TRBJ1-5; no definite D call. The length of the CDR3 is 15 residues. The V and J ends lost 8 bases and 0 bases respectively, with 14 bases between them. The germline gives CDR1 MNHEY, CDR2 SMNVEV (reference sequence). The CDR3 DNA reads as TGTGCCAGCTTACCGGTATTTGGTAGCAATCAGCCCCAGCATTTT. Residues: CASLPVFGSNQPQHF.

This chain connects TRBV20-1 to TRBJ1-2, with unresolved D. The CDR3 is made up of 11 amino acids. V lost 3 bases, J lost 10 bases, and 12 bases lay in between. Germline-derived CDR1 and CDR2 are DFQATT and SNEGSKA (reference sequence). The CDR3 protein is CSASDSVDYTF. CDR3 nucleotides: TGCAGTGCTAGCGACTCCGTGGACTACACCTTC.

The DNA of the CDR3 is TGTGCCAGTAGAAGGGACAGGGGAACCTACGAGCAGTACTTC. It is translated as CASRRDRGTYEQYF. The V and J genes are TRBV19 and TRBJ2-7, with 10 bases fitting TRBD1. Germline CDR1 reads LNHDA; CDR2 reads SQIVND (reference sequence). This CDR3 has 14 amino acids. Trimming took 6 bases from V and 2 from J; bases not matched to a gene: 4.

The genes are TRBV15 and TRBJ1-3; 8 nucleotides match TRBD1. The CDR3 has 17 residues. Germline loops: CDR1 LNHNV, CDR2 YYDKDF (reference sequence). V was pared by 1 base and J by 1 base, with 6 bases of the junction left unmatched. For the CDR3, the DNA is TGTGCCACCAGCAGAGGCGGCAGGGGGCGGTCTGGAAACACCATATATTTT. It codes for CATSRGGRGRSGNTIYF. The variable domain in full, with the rest retrieved from reference TRBV15 and TRBJ1-3, is DAMVIQNPRYQVTQFGKPVTLSCSQTLNHNVMYWYQQKSSQAPKLLFHYYDKDFNNEADTPDNFQSRRPNTSFCFLDIRSPGLGDTAMYLCATSRGGRGRSGNTIYFGEGSWLTVV.

This chain uses TRBV2 with TRBJ2-5, with D tentatively TRBD1 (6 bases). Trimming pared 6 bases from V and 2 bases from J, leaving 10 bases between. Germline V gene lookup returns CDR1 SNHLY and CDR2 FYNNEI. The CDR3 is 13 amino acids. CDR3 protein: CASRRDKQETQYF. The DNA of the CDR3 is TGTGCCAGCAGGAGGGACAAACAAGAGACCCAGTACTTC.

This chain joins TRBV7-3 and TRBJ1-1; D is possibly TRBD1 (5 bases). The CDR3 contains 15 residues. V lost 5 bases, J lost 0 bases, and 13 bases lay in between. Germline CDR1 is SGHTA and CDR2 is FQGTGA. The CDR3 DNA sequence: TGTGCCAGCAGCCCGATAGGGGCGATGAACACTGAAGCTTTCTTT. This sequence encodes CASSPIGAMNTEAFF.

The genes are TRBV30 and TRBJ1-5; 7 nucleotides match TRBD1. CDR3 length: 20 amino acids. With 0 bases clipped from V and 2 bases from J, the junction kept 19 bases outside the gene matches. Per germline, CDR1 GTSNPN and CDR2 SVGIG (reference sequence). CDR3 sequence: CAWSVVAMGRGTSGNQPQHF. CDR3 nucleotide sequence: TGTGCCTGGAGTGTAGTCGCGATGGGCAGGGGGACCAGCGGCAATCAGCCCCAGCATTTT. Full variable domain (remainder filled in from reference TRBV30 and TRBJ1-5): SQTIHQWPATLVQPVGSPLSLECTVEGTSNPNLYWYRQAAGRGLQLLFYSVGIGQISSEVPQNLSASRPQDRQFILSSKKLLLSDSGFYLCAWSVVAMGRGTSGNQPQHFGDGTRLSIL.

The chain is built from TRBV7-6 and TRBJ2-2; 11 bases are a match to TRBD2. This CDR3 has 17 amino acids. Germline-derived CDR1 and CDR2 are SGHVS and FNYEAQ. With V trimmed by 6 bases and J by 0 bases, 6 bases remained unmatched. The CDR3 DNA reads TGTGCCAGCAGACCTACACTAGCGGGGGCGAACACCGGGGAGCTGTTTTTT. Amino acids: CASRPTLAGANTGELFF.

The chain recombines TRBV7-7 with TRBJ2-5; D gene uncertain. From germline, CDR1 is SSHAT and CDR2 FNYEAQ (reference sequence). The ends were cut back, 4 bases at V and 5 bases at J, with 11 bases in the middle. The CDR3 loop spans 13 amino acids. The CDR3 loop reads CASSSEWTETQYF. For the CDR3, the DNA is TGTGCCAGCAGCTCCGAATGGACGGAGACCCAGTACTTC.

This chain links TRBV27 with TRBJ1-5; no clear D. The CDR3 loop spans 15 amino acids. Trimming took off 0 bases at V and 7 bases at J, with 13 bases between the two ends. Germline CDR1 is MNHEY and CDR2 is SMNVEV (reference sequence). The CDR3 loop reads CASSLSGGLMQPQHF. For the CDR3, the DNA is TGTGCCAGCAGTTTATCAGGAGGGTTAATGCAGCCCCAGCATTTT.

This clone has a handful of counts. This chain uses TRBV10-2 with TRBJ2-5, with D perhaps matching TRBD2 (5 bases). CDR3 length equals 13 residues. Germline loops: CDR1 WSHSY, CDR2 SAAADI. V lost 11 bases and J lost 2, with 15 bases in between. The CDR3 protein is CAVKERGQETQYF. CDR3 coding DNA: TGCGCCGTTAAAGAAAGAGGGCAAGAGACCCAGTACTTC.

J is TRBJ1-3 and V is TRBV5-1; 10 positions match TRBD1. The CDR3 consists of 15 residues. J was trimmed by 4 bases and V by 4 bases; bases with no gene match: 5. Germline CDR1 is SGHRS and CDR2 is YFSETQ. CDR3 DNA sequence: TGCGCCAGCAGCATCGGGACAGGGGTCGGAAACACCATATATTTT. Translation gives CASSIGTGVGNTIYF.

V and J are TRBV7-5 and TRBJ2-3; the D call of TRBD2 is as the table states it, not checked on the DNA. TRBV7-5 is a documented pseudogene. CDR3 length: 14 amino acids. CDR3 bases: TGTGCCAGAGCGGCCGCTAATGACGGAGATACGCAGTATTTT. Amino acid sequence: CARAAANDGDTQYF.

The chain carries TRBV4-2 and TRBJ2-5; 14 bases align to TRBD2. The CDR3 runs 16 residues. Germline loops: CDR1 LGHNA, CDR2 YNFKEQ. Trimming at V came to 4 bases and at J to 2 bases, leaving 3 bases not matched to a gene. This CDR3 reads CASSPGLAGVQETQYF. Here the CDR3 DNA reads TGTGCCAGCAGCCCGGGACTAGCGGGGGTACAAGAGACCCAGTACTTC.